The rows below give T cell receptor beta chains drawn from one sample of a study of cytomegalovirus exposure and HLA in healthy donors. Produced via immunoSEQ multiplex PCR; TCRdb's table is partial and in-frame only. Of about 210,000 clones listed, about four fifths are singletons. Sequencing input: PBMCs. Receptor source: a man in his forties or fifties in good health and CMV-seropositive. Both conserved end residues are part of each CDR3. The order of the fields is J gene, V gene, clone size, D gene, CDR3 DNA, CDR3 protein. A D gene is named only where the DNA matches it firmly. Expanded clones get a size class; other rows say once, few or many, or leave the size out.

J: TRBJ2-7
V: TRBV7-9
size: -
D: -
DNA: TGTGCCAGCAGCTTAGGGCTCGAGCAGTACTTC
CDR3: CASSLGLEQYF

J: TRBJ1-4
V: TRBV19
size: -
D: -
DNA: TGTGCCAGTAGTCGTAAAGGAGGTGAAAAACTGTTTTTT
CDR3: CASSRKGGEKLFF

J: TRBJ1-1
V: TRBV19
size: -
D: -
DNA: TGTGCCAGTAGTATAGCAGGGGCGGACACTGAAGCTTTCTTT
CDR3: CASSIAGADTEAFF

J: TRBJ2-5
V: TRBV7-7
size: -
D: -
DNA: TGTGCCAGCAGCTTAGGCCTCAGGGGCGGAGAGACCCAGTACTTC
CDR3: CASSLGLRGGETQYF

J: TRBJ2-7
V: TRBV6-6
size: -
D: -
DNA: TGTGCCAGCAGTCGCGATGTTGCCTACGAGCAGTACTTC
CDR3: CASSRDVAYEQYF

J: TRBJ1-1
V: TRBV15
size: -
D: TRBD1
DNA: TGTGCCACCAGCACCGGGACAGGGGTCACTGAAGCTTTCTTT
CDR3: CATSTGTGVTEAFF

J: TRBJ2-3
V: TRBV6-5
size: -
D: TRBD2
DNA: TGTGCCAGCTCGGGGGGGACAGATACGCAGTATTTT
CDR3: CASSGGTDTQYF

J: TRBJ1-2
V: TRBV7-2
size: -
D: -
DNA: TGTGCCAGCAGCCTAAGACAGGATGGCTACACCTTC
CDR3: CASSLRQDGYTF

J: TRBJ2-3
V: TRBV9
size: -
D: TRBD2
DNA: TGTGCCAGCAGCGTAGAGGGTAGCGGGGGTAATACGCAGTATTTT
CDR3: CASSVEGSGGNTQYF

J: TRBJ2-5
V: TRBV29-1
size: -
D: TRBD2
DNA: TGCAGCGTTGAAGGATTGGCGGGGAGGGCCTCGGGAGAGACCCAGTACTTC
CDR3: CSVEGLAGRASGETQYF

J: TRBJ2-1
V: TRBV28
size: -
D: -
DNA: TGTGCCAGCGGTCCCCGACAGAGCTACAATGAGCAGTTCTTC
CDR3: CASGPRQSYNEQFF

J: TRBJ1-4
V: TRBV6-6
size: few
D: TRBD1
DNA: TGTGCCAGCAGACAGGGGGCGTACGAAAAACTGTTTTTT
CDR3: CASRQGAYEKLFF

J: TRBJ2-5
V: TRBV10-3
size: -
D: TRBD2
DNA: TGTGCCATCAGTGAGCGGTGGGGGGGCCAAGAGACCCAGTACTTC
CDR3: CAISERWGGQETQYF

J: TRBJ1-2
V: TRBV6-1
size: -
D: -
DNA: TGTGCCAGCAGTGAATTGGGCAGGGCCTATGGCTACACCTTC
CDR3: CASSELGRAYGYTF

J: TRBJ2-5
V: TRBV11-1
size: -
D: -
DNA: TGTGCCAGCAGCGGAGAGTGGCGGTACCAAGAGACCCAGTACTTC
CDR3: CASSGEWRYQETQYF

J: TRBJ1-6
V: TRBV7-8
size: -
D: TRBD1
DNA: TGTGCCAGCAGCTTAGGACAGGGCTATAATTCACCCCTCCACTTT
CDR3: CASSLGQGYNSPLHF

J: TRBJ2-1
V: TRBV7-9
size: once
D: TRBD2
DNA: TGTGCCAGCAGCTTAATCGGCGGGGGGTACAATGAGCAGTTCTTC
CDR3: CASSLIGGGYNEQFF

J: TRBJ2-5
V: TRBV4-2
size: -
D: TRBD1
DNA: TGTGCCAGCAGCCAATGGGGACAGGGGGAGACCCAGTACTTC
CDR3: CASSQWGQGETQYF

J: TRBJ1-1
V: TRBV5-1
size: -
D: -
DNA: TGCGCCAGCAGCCCTGACAGGTTGAACACTGAAGCTTTCTTT
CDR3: CASSPDRLNTEAFF

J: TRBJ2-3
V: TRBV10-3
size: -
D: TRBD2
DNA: TGTGCCAGCGGGACTACTATGGGAACAGATACGCAGTATTTT
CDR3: CASGTTMGTDTQYF

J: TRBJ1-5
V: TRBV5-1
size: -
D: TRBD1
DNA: TGCGCCAGCAGCTTAGACGGGACAGCCAATCAGCCCCAGCATTTT
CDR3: CASSLDGTANQPQHF

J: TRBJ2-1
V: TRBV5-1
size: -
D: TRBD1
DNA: TGCGCCAGCAGCCTTTGGACAGGGGGCGGATACAATGAGCAGTTCTTC
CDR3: CASSLWTGGGYNEQFF

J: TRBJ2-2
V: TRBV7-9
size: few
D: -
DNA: TGTGCCAGCAGCTTCAGGATGAACACCGGGGAGCTGTTTTTT
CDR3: CASSFRMNTGELFF

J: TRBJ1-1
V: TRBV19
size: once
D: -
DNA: TGTGCCAGTAACGAAGACAGCCCGAACACTGAAGCTTTCTTT
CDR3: CASNEDSPNTEAFF

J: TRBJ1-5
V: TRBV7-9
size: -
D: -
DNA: TGTGCCAGCAGCCGGCGCGGCGGGGGGCACAATCAGCCCCAGCATTTT
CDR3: CASSRRGGGHNQPQHF

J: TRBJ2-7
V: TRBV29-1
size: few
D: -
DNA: TGCAGCGTTGAACGACAGGCCTCCAACGAGCAGTACTTC
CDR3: CSVERQASNEQYF

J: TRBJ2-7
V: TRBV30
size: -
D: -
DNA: TGTGCCTGGAGTGGAGGAAGCCTCGAGCAGTACTTC
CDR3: CAWSGGSLEQYF

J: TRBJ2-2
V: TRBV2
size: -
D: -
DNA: TGTGCCAGCAGTGGGGGAGGAGCCGGGGAGCTGTTTTTT
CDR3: CASSGGGAGELFF

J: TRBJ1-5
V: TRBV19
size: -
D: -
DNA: TGTGCCAGTAGCTTCCTGAGGCAGCCCCAGCATTTT
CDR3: CASSFLRQPQHF

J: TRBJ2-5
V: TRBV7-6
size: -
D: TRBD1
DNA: TGTGCCAGCAGCTCGATGACAGGGTTCGGGGAGACCCAGTACTTC
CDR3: CASSSMTGFGETQYF

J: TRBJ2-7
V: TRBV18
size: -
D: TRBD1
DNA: TGTGCCAGCTCACCCCCTGGACAGGCCACCTACGAGCAGTACTTC
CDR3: CASSPPGQATYEQYF

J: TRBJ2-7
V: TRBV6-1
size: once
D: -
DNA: TGTGCCACCCAATCCGGGACAACTAGGGAGCAGTACTTC
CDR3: CATQSGTTREQYF

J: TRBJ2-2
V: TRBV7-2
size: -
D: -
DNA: TGTGCCAGCAGCTTAGCCGTCGGGGAGCTGTTTTTT
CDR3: CASSLAVGELFF

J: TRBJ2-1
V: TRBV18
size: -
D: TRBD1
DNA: TGTGCCAGCTCATCTGGTATGGGGACAGGGCGGATGAAAGAGCAGTTCTTC
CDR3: CASSSGMGTGRMKEQFF

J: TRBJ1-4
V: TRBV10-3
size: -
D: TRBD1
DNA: TGTGCCATCAGTGCAACCACAGGGGACAAACTGTTTTTT
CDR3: CAISATTGDKLFF

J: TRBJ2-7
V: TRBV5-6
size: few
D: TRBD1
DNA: TGTGCCAGCAGCTTGGGCAGGGGGCACAACGAGCAGTACTTC
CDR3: CASSLGRGHNEQYF

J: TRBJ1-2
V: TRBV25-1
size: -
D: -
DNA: TGTGCCAGCAGTGAATCCAAGGGAGGTGGCTACACCTTC
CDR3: CASSESKGGGYTF

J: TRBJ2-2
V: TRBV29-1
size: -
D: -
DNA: TGCAGCGTTTTGGACAGTCGGAACACCGGGGAGCTGTTTTTT
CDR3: CSVLDSRNTGELFF

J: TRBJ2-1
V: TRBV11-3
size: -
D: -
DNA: TGTGCCAGCAGCTTAGGAAGGGGCAGGCCGAGCTCCTACAATGAGCAGTTCTTC
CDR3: CASSLGRGRPSSYNEQFF

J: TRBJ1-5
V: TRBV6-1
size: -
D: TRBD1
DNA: TGTGCCAGCAGTGAGGGACAGGGCTCGGGTCAACCCCAGCATTTT
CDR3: CASSEGQGSGQPQHF

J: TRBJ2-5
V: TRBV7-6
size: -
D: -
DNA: TGTGCCAGCAGCTTCAGAGTTCCCCGGGGGACCCAGTACTTC
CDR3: CASSFRVPRGTQYF

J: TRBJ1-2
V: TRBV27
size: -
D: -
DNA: TGTGCCAGCAGTGCAACGTACGAGGGTAACTATGGCTACACCTTC
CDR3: CASSATYEGNYGYTF

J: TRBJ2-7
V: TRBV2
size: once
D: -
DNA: TGTGCCAGCAGTCCGCGGGGAACCTACGAGCAGTACTTC
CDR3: CASSPRGTYEQYF

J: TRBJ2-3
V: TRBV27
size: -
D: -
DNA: TGTGCCAGCAGTCCCACAGGGTTCCGGCGCACAGATACGCAGTATTTT
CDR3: CASSPTGFRRTDTQYF

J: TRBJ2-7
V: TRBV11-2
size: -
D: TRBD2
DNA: TGTGCCAGCAGCCCGCCGGGGGGATACTACGAGCAGTACTTC
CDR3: CASSPPGGYYEQYF

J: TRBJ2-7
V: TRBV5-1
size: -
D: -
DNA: TGCGCCAGCGGACCCGACGGGGGGCCCATCAACGAGCAGTACTTC
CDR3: CASGPDGGPINEQYF

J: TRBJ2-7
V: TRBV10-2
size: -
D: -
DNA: TGCGCCAGCAATCTCGGGGGATCCTACGAGCAGTACTTC
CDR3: CASNLGGSYEQYF

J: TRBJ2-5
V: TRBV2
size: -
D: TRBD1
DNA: TGTGCCAGCAGTCCGGGACAGGGGGCCGAGACCCAGTACTTC
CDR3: CASSPGQGAETQYF

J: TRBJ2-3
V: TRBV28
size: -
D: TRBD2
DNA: TGTGCCAGCAGTTCGCCTAGCGGGAGAACCACAGATACGCAGTATTTT
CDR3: CASSSPSGRTTDTQYF

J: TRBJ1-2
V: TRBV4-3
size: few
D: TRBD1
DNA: TGCGCCAGCAGCCAAGGTCTAGGACAGGGGAACTATGGCTACACCTTC
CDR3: CASSQGLGQGNYGYTF

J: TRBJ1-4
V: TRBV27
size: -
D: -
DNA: TGTGCCAGCAGTCCCTTCCAAGCGGGGATTAATGAAAAACTGTTTTTT
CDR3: CASSPFQAGINEKLFF